Below are 9 T cell receptor beta chains sequenced from a single sample in a study of blood T cell repertoires in COVID-19. Profiled with immunoSEQ multiplex PCR; TCRdb holds only in-frame clones, not every one. The sample lists roughly 97,000 clones; approximately 80% were seen once. Sequences were obtained from peripheral blood. Receptor source: a woman at least 80 years old with active or convalescent COVID-19.

The gene calls are TRBV28 and TRBJ2-3; D gene unclear. Trimming took 3 bases from V and 0 from J, leaving 10 bases between them. Germline V gene sequence: CDR1 MDHEN, CDR2 SYDVKM. The CDR3 consists of 15 residues. In nucleotides, the CDR3 is TGTGCCAGCAGTTTCTATTATGCTAGCACAGATACGCAGTATTTT. Translation: CASSFYYASTDTQYF.

Written as DNA, the CDR3 is TGTGCCAGCAGCCCTCACGGGGCAGGGGCGGGCGGGGAGCTGTTTTTT. Amino acid sequence: CASSPHGAGAGGELFF. The chain carries TRBV11-3 and TRBJ2-2, with D possibly being TRBD1 (6 bases). This CDR3 has 16 amino acids. Trimming took 5 bases from V and 7 from J, leaving 20 bases between them. In germline, CDR1 is SGHNT, CDR2 YENEEA.

The chain is built from TRBV29-1 and TRBJ2-7; 10 nucleotides line up with TRBD1. This CDR3 comprises 14 residues. Germline lookup yields CDR1 SQVTM and CDR2 ANQGSEA. J gave up 6 bases and V 4 bases, and 9 bases lay outside the gene matches. Here the CDR3 DNA reads TGCAGCGTTGCGGCCGGGACAGGGGTTGGCGAGCAGTACTTC. Translating it yields CSVAAGTGVGEQYF.

V and J are TRBV30 and TRBJ1-6; 9 bases line up with TRBD1. Germline-derived CDR1 and CDR2 are GTSNPN and SVGIG (reference sequence). This CDR3 has 16 residues. Germline trimming cut 3 bases from V and 7 bases from J; bases unmatched to any gene: 10. The CDR3 DNA is TGTGCCTGGAGGAAGGGACAGGGTCTGCGGAATTCACCCCTCCACTTT. This codes for CAWRKGQGLRNSPLHF.

In this sample, this clone turned up once. The V and J genes are TRBV5-1 and TRBJ1-6; D is possibly TRBD1 (5 bases). Germline V gives CDR1 SGHRS, CDR2 YFSETQ. The V and J ends lost 5 bases and 7 bases respectively, with 22 bases between them. The CDR3 loop spans 17 amino acids. CDR3 amino acids: CASRVGGATTGNSPLHF. The CDR3 region has the DNA TGCGCCAGCAGGGTCGGGGGAGCGACAACCGGGAATTCACCCCTCCACTTT. Looking up the rest from reference TRBV5-1 and TRBJ1-6 gives the full variable domain: KAGVTQTPRYLIKTRGQQVTLSCSPISGHRSVSWYQQTPGQGLQFLFEYFSETQRNKGNFPGRFSGRQFSNSRSEMNVSTLELGDSALYLCASRVGGATTGNSPLHFGNGTRLTVT.

The chain uses TRBV7-8 and TRBJ2-7; possible D gene TRBD2, 6 bases. Trimming removed 5 bases from V and 3 bases from J, with 11 bases in between. CDR1 is SGHVS, CDR2 FQNEAQ, per germline. This CDR3 is 13 amino acids long. The CDR3 DNA follows: TGTGCCAGCAGCGTGACTAGAAACTACGAGCAGTACTTC. It codes for CASSVTRNYEQYF. The entire variable domain, with the rest obtained from reference TRBV7-8 and TRBJ2-7, is as follows: GAGVSQSPRYKVAKRGQDVALRCDPISGHVSLFWYQQALGQGPEFLTYFQNEAQLDKSGLPSDRFFAERPEGSVSTLKIQRTQQEDSAVYLCASSVTRNYEQYFGPGTRLTVT.

V is TRBV28 and J is TRBJ2-1; D gene uncertain. From germline, CDR1 is MDHEN and CDR2 SYDVKM. Trimming removed 6 bases at V and 3 bases at J, with 6 bases between. The CDR3 is made up of 12 amino acids. The CDR3 reads CASRSFYNEQFF. As DNA, the CDR3 is TGTGCCAGCAGATCCTTCTACAATGAGCAGTTCTTC.

The chain joins TRBV6-2 or TRBV6-3 to TRBJ1-5, with D possibly being TRBD1 (6 bases). Germline CDR1 is MNHEY and CDR2 is SVGEGT. Trimming took off 2 bases at V and 2 bases at J, with 10 bases between the two ends. The CDR3 extends over 15 amino acids. The CDR3 region has the DNA TGTGCCAGCAGTTACCCCCCAGGGGGCAATCAGCCCCAGCATTTT. Residues: CASSYPPGGNQPQHF.

The chain links TRBV7-3 to TRBJ2-3; perhaps TRBD1 as D (5 bases). CDR1 SGHTA and CDR2 FQGTGA come from the germline V gene. There are 13 residues in the CDR3. V shed 5 bases and J shed 6 bases, with 12 bases lying between them. The CDR3 sequence: CASSPTKGDTQYF. The CDR3 bases are TGTGCCAGCAGCCCTACAAAGGGGGATACGCAGTATTTT. Full variable domain (outside the CDR3, taken from reference TRBV7-3 and TRBJ2-3): GAGVSQTPSNKVTEKGKYVELRCDPISGHTALYWYRQSLGQGPEFLIYFQGTGAADDSGLPNDRFFAVRPEGSVSTLKIQRTERGDSAVYLCASSPTKGDTQYFGPGTRLTVL.